These 18 T cell receptor beta chains were all obtained from the same sample, sequenced in a study of blood T cell repertoires in COVID-19 (dated by TCRdb to about 2020). Library preparation was by the immunoSEQ multiplex PCR assay. TCRdb provides this immuneACCESS table in a form limited to in-frame rearrangements. Some clones are lacking; in checked studies, under half of them reflect an unresolved V gene, and why the rest are absent is not known. Within this sample are around 250,000 clones, with approximately 86% of them counted one time only. The ten largest clones take up around 9% of the sample. The source material was peripheral blood. The receptor source for this set is a man between 40 and 49 years old with active or convalescent COVID-19.

The rearrangement links TRBV30 to TRBJ2-2; TRBD2 agrees at 11 bases. The CDR3 consists of 15 residues. Germline assignment: CDR1 GTSNPN and CDR2 SVGIG (reference sequence). The V and J ends lost 5 bases and 8 bases, in that order; junction bases with no gene match: 10. The CDR3 spells CAWAEGLAARGELFF. The DNA of the CDR3 is TGTGCCTGGGCTGAGGGACTAGCGGCCAGGGGGGAGCTGTTTTTT.

The V call is TRBV11-3, the J call TRBJ2-1; maybe TRBD2 (6 bases). The CDR3 sequence is 14 residues long. V was cut by 0 bases and J by 9 bases, with 12 bases left in between. Germline V gives CDR1 SGHNT, CDR2 YENEEA. CDR3 sequence reads: CASSLDSGRGEQFF. The CDR3 nucleotides are TGTGCCAGCAGCTTAGATTCCGGGAGAGGTGAGCAGTTCTTC.

Written as DNA, the CDR3 is TGTGCCAGCAGCCAACCTGCACTAGCGAACAATGAGCAGTTCTTC. Its translation is CASSQPALANNEQFF. V gene TRBV11-2 combines with J gene TRBJ2-1, with TRBD2 matching 7 bases. This CDR3 has 15 amino acids. J gave up 5 bases and V 5 bases, and 9 bases lay outside the gene matches. Germline V CDR1 and CDR2: SGHAT, FQNNGV.

To note about this clone: Other DNA sequences from this sample encode an identical CDR3 as well. This chain joins TRBV12-3 or TRBV12-4 and TRBJ2-7, with a tentative D call TRBD2 (6 bases). The CDR3 contains 12 residues. The V end lost 5 bases, the J end lost 2 bases, and 7 bases lay between the germline ends. The CDR3 DNA follows: TGTGCCAGCAGTCGGGGGACCTACGAGCAGTACTTC. Protein: CASSRGTYEQYF.

V gene TRBV18 combines with J gene TRBJ2-7; 8 nucleotides align to TRBD1. Germline CDR1 KGHSH, CDR2 LQKENI. The CDR3 runs 14 residues. V shed 2 bases and J 2 bases; nucleotides not matched to a gene: 2. The CDR3 region is CASSPGGQAYEQYF. CDR3 nucleotide sequence: TGTGCCAGCTCACCAGGGGGACAGGCCTACGAGCAGTACTTC.

The chain uses TRBV7-6 and TRBJ2-3, with 10 bases matching TRBD2. From germline, CDR1 is SGHVS and CDR2 FNYEAQ. The CDR3 has 15 amino acids. Trimming cost V 3 bases and J 5 bases; bases outside gene matches: 5. CDR3 sequence reads: CASSLLAGARDTQYF. The DNA for the CDR3 is TGTGCCAGCAGCTTGCTAGCGGGGGCTCGAGATACGCAGTATTTT.

The rearrangement joins TRBV2 to TRBJ1-1, with 7 nucleotides matching TRBD1. The germline gives CDR1 SNHLY, CDR2 FYNNEI. Germline trimming cut 4 bases from V and 1 base from J; bases unmatched to any gene: 3. This CDR3 region has 14 residues. In nucleotides, the CDR3 is TGTGCCAGCAGTGTGGGACAGACGAACACTGAAGCTTTCTTT. Its translation is CASSVGQTNTEAFF.

The V gene is TRBV4-2, the J gene TRBJ1-1; D remains ambiguous. The germline V and J ends were trimmed by 0 bases and 9 bases, with 17 bases remaining between them. There are 15 residues in the CDR3. Germline V gene sequence: CDR1 LGHNA, CDR2 YNFKEQ. The CDR3 spells CASSQENYEERQAFF. The CDR3 nucleotides are TGTGCCAGCAGCCAAGAAAACTATGAAGAGCGACAAGCTTTCTTT.

The chain links TRBV3-1 (or the pseudogene TRBV3-2) to TRBJ2-3, with 12 bases that match TRBD2. V was clipped by 1 base and J by 2 bases; unmatched bases: 4. The CDR3 covers 17 residues. The germline gives CDR1 LGHDT, CDR2 YNNKEL (reference sequence). CDR3 bases: TGTGCCAGCAGCCAAGCACTAGCGGGGGGACCCACAGATACGCAGTATTTT. Its translation: CASSQALAGGPTDTQYF.

This rearrangement joins TRBV5-1 to TRBJ2-5; 9 bases are a match to TRBD1. Germline V gene sequence: CDR1 SGHRS, CDR2 YFSETQ. The ends lost 4 bases at V and 5 bases at J; junction bases unmatched: 6. This CDR3 comprises 14 residues. In DNA, the CDR3 is TGCGCCAGCAGCCGGGACAGGGAAGGGGAGACCCAGTACTTC. Protein: CASSRDREGETQYF.

The chain is built from TRBV3-1 (or the pseudogene TRBV3-2) and TRBJ1-3; 7 positions agree with TRBD1. Germline V gene sequence: CDR1 LGHDT, CDR2 YNNKEL (reference sequence). CDR3 size: 16 residues. V trimming: 3 bases; J trimming: 0 bases; junction bases outside the gene matches: 5. The CDR3 coding sequence is TGTGCCAGCAGCCAGACAGGGTTTGGCTCTGGAAACACCATATATTTT. It translates to CASSQTGFGSGNTIYF.

In DNA, the CDR3 is TGTGCCAGCAGCCTTTCCGGGACTAGCGGGAGCAGGACAGATACGCAGTATTTT. This translates into CASSLSGTSGSRTDTQYF. This chain joins TRBV4-2 and TRBJ2-3, with 14 positions matching TRBD2. J gave up 3 bases and V 4 bases, and 9 bases lay outside the gene matches. The CDR3 runs 18 residues. Germline loops: CDR1 LGHNA, CDR2 YNFKEQ.

This chain links TRBV28 with TRBJ2-5; 8 nucleotides align to TRBD1. V gave up 1 base and J gave up 4 bases; unmatched junction bases: 8. The CDR3 has 16 amino acids. The germline V gene encodes CDR1 MDHEN and CDR2 SYDVKM. The CDR3 DNA sequence: TGTGCCAGCAGTTTATCAGGACAGGGTCGGAGAGAGACCCAGTACTTC. Amino acid sequence: CASSLSGQGRRETQYF.

The chain is built from TRBV9 and TRBJ1-3; D possibly corresponds to TRBD1 (6 bases). Trimming took off 0 bases at V and 2 bases at J, with 15 bases between the two ends. CDR3 length: 17 amino acids. CDR1 and CDR2 (germline): SGDLS, YYNGEE. Here the CDR3 reads CASSVEAGALAGNTIYF. CDR3 DNA: TGTGCCAGCAGCGTAGAGGCGGGGGCCCTTGCTGGAAACACCATATATTTT.

CDR3 coding DNA: TGTGCCAGCAAGCCACAGGAGATATACGAGCAGTACTTC. Residues: CASKPQEIYEQYF. The rearrangement links TRBV6-5 to TRBJ2-7; a possible D gene is TRBD1 (5 bases). Per the germline V gene, CDR1 is MNHEY and CDR2 is SVGAGI. Trimming removed 7 bases from V and 4 bases from J, with 14 bases in between. The CDR3 has 13 residues.

The chain combines TRBV7-8 with TRBJ1-2; 9 bases agree with TRBD1. The CDR3 is 18 residues long. J gave up 4 bases and V 2 bases, and 14 bases lay outside the gene matches. In germline, CDR1 is SGHVS, CDR2 FQNEAQ. DNA for the CDR3: TGTGCCAGCAGCTTACCCGGACAGGGGCATATTTTAAGCTATGGCTACACCTTC. Translated: CASSLPGQGHILSYGYTF.

V usage is TRBV10-3 and J usage is TRBJ2-7; TRBD2 matches 9 bases. V was pared by 6 bases and J by 5 bases, with 8 bases of the junction left unmatched. CDR3 size: 14 residues. Germline V CDR1 and CDR2: ENHRY, SYGVKD. DNA of the CDR3: TGTGCCATCAGCGGCCGTAGCGGGAGCCACGAGCAGTACTTC. Translation: CAISGRSGSHEQYF.

J is TRBJ2-2 and V is TRBV11-3, with 8 bases matching TRBD1. Germline values: CDR1 SGHNT, CDR2 YENEEA. V dropped 8 bases and J dropped 4; count of bases not matched to a gene: 15. This CDR3 has 17 residues. CDR3 sequence (DNA): TGTGCCAGCGCCCTCCGGGCAGGGGGCGTCCCCACCGGGGAGCTGTTTTTT. It is translated as CASALRAGGVPTGELFF.